This TCR beta chain was observed in a study of T cells in Graves' hyperthyroidism and ophthalmopathy. For the study at large: At the time of initial diagnosis and before any treatment, peripheral blood was collected. Study observations and caveats: Ophthalmopathy was distinguished from stable hyperthyroidism by 13 V-J signatures.

This clonotype was counted many times. The target antigen is unknown. V lost 9 bases to trimming and J lost 5 bases, with 14 bases between them. The CDR3 loop spans 13 amino acids. CDR1 and CDR2 (germline): LNHDA, SQIVND (reference sequence). Uncontrolled infection, other autoimmune disease, pregnancy or lactation led to exclusion. RNA transcripts gave rise to amplified TCR beta CDR3 regions. An initial round of RT-PCR targeting the TCR CDR3 relied on the HTBI primer set. One entry per CDR3 protein, called by TCRdb with MiXCR from the multiplex PCR reads. This sample yields approximately 630,000 distinct CDR3 sequences, of which around 15% are seen a single time; 3% to 4.5% belongs to the top ten.

The material sequenced was blood. The clonotype was recovered from a young woman with Graves' hyperthyroidism. This rearrangement joins TRBV19 to TRBJ1-5; D is uncertain. The CDR3 region is CASSTTGYQPQHF. The CDR3 DNA follows: TGTGCCAGCTCAACAACTGGATATCAGCCCCAGCATTTT.